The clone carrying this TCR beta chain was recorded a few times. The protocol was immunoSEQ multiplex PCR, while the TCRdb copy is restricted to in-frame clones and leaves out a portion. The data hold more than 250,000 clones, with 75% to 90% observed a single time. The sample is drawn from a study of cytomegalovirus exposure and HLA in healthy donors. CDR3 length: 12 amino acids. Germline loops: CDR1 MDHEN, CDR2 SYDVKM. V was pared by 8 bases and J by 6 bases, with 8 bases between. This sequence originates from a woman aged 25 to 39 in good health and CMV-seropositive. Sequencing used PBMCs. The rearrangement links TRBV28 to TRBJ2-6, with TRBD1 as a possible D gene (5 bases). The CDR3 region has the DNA TGTGCCAGCGGGGCCTTGGCCAACGTCCTGACTTTC. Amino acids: CASGALANVLTF.